The following is a T cell receptor (beta chain) sequence with its context. Its antigen is as yet unknown. Other DNA sequences from this sample encode an identical CDR3 as well. TCRdb's table, derived via immunoSEQ multiplex PCR, lists solely in-frame clones and lacks some. This table has approximately 100,000 clones, about nine tenths appearing once. Relapse after autologous stem cell transplantation occurred in every patient, and brentuximab vedotin exposure varied. This sample stems from a study of PD-1 blockade in classical Hodgkin lymphoma. Findings and caveats of the study: Undefined causes, possibly disease activity or prior therapy, underlie the repertoire differences.

CDR1 is SGHRS, CDR2 YFSETQ, per germline. The CDR3 has 16 residues. V was clipped by 5 bases and J by 4 bases; unmatched bases: 12. This chain links TRBV5-1 with TRBJ2-3; 8 positions match TRBD1. Material: peripheral blood mononuclear cells (PBMCs), obtained at baseline. This sequence originates from a human donor with classical Hodgkin lymphoma. In DNA, the CDR3 is TGCGCCAGCAGTAGGCAGGGGGCGCCGGAGGCAGATACGCAGTATTTT. Translation: CASSRQGAPEADTQYF.